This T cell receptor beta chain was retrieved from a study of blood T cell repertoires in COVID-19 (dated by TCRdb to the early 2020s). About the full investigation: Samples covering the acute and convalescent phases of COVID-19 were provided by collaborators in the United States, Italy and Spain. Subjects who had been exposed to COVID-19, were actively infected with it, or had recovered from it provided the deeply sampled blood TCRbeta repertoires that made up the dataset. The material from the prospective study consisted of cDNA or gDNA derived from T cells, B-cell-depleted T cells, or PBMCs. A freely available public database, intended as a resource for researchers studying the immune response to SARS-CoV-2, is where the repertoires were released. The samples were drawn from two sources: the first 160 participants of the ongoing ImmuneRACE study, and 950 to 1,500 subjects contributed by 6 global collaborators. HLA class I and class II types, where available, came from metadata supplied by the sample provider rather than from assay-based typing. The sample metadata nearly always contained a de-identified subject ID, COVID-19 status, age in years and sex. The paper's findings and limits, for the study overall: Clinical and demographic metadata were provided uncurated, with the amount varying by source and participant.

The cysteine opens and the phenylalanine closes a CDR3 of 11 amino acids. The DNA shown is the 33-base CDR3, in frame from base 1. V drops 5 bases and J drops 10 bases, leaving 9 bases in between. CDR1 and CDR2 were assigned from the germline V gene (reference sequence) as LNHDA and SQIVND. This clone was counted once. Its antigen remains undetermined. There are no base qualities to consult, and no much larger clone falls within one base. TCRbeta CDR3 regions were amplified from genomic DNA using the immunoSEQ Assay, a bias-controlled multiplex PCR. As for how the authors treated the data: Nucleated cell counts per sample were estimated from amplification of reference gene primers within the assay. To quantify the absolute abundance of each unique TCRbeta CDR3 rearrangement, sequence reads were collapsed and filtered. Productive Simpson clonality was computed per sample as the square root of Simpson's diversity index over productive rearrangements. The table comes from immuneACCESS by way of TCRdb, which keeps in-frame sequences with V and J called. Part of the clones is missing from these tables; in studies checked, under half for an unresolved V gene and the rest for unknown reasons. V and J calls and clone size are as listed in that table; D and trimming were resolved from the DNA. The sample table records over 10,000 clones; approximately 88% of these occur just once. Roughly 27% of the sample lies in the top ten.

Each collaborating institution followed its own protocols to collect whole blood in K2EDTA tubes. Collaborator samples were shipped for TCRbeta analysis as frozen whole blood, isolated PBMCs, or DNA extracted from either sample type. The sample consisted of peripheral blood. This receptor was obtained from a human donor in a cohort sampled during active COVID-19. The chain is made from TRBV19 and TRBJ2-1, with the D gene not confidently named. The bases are TGTGCCAGTAGTCGGAGTTTCGAGCAGTTCTTC. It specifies CASSRSFEQFF.